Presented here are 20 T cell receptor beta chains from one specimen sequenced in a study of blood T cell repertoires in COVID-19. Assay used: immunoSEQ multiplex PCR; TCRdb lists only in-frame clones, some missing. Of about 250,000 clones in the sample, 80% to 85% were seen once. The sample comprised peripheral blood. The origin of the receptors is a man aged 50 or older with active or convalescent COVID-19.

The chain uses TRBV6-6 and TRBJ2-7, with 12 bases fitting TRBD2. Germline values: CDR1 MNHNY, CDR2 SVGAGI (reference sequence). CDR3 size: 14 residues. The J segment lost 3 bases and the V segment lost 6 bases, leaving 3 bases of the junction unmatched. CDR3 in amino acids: CASRGLAGSYEQYF. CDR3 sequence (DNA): TGTGCCAGCAGAGGACTAGCGGGGAGCTACGAGCAGTACTTC.

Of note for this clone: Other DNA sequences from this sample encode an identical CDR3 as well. The CDR3 sequence: CASSYSGGDYGYTF. The DNA of the CDR3 is TGTGCCAGCAGTTACTCGGGAGGGGACTATGGCTACACCTTC. The J gene is TRBJ1-2, the V gene TRBV6-5; D may be TRBD1 (5 bases). The CDR3 extends over 14 amino acids. From germline, CDR1 is MNHEY and CDR2 SVGAGI. Trimming took 0 bases from V and 3 from J, leaving 8 bases between them.

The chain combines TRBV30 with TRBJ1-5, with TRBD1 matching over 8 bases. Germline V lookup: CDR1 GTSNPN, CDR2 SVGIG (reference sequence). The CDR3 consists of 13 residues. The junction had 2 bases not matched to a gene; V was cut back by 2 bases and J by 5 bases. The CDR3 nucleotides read TGTGCCTGGAGTCCGGACAGGGATCAGCCCCAGCATTTT. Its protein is CAWSPDRDQPQHF. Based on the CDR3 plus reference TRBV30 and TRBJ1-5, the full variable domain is SQTIHQWPATLVQPVGSPLSLECTVEGTSNPNLYWYRQAAGRGLQLLFYSVGIGQISSEVPQNLSASRPQDRQFILSSKKLLLSDSGFYLCAWSPDRDQPQHFGDGTRLSIL.

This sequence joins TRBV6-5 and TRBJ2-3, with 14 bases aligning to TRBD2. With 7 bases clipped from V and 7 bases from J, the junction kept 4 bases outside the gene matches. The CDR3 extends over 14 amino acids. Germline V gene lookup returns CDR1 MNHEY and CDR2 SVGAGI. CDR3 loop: CASTTSGGGNTQYF. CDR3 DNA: TGTGCCAGCACGACTAGCGGGGGGGGAAATACGCAGTATTTT.

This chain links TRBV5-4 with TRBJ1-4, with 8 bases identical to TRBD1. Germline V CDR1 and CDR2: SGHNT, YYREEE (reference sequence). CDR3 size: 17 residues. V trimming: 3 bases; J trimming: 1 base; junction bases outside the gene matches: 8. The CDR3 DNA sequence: TGTGCCAGCAGCTACCGGACAGGGCGAGGAACTAATGAAAAACTGTTTTTT. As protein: CASSYRTGRGTNEKLFF. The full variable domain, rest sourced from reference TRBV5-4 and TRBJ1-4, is ETGVTQSPTHLIKTRGQQVTLRCSSQSGHNTVSWYQQALGQGPQFIFQYYREEENGRGNFPPRFSGLQFPNYSSELNVNALELDDSALYLCASSYRTGRGTNEKLFFGSGTQLSVL.

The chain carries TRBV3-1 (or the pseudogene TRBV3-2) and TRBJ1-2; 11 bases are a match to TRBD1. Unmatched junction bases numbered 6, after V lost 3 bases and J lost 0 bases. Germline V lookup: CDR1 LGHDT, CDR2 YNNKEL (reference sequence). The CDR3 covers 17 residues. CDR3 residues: CASSHLPGQGANYGYTF. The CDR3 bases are TGTGCCAGCAGCCACCTACCGGGACAGGGGGCTAACTATGGCTACACCTTC.

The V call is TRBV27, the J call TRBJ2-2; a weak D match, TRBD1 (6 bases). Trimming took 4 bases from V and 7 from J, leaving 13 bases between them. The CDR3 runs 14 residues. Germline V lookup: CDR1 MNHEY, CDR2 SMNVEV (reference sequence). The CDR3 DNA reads TGTGCCAGCAGTTCGAGACAGGTAGTCGGGGAGCTGTTTTTT. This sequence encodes CASSSRQVVGELFF.

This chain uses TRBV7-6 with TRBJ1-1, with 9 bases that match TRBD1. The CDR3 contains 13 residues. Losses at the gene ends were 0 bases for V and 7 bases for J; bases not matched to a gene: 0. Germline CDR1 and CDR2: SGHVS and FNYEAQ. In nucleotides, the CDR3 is TGTGCCAGCAGCTTAGCGGACAGGGGTGAAGCTTTCTTT. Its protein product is CASSLADRGEAFF.

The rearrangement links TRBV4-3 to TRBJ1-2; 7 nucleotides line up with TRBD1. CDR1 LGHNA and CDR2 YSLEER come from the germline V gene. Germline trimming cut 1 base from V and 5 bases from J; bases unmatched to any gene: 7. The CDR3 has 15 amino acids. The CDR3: CASSQAGTEMYGYTF. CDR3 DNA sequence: TGCGCCAGCAGCCAAGCAGGGACAGAGATGTATGGCTACACCTTC.

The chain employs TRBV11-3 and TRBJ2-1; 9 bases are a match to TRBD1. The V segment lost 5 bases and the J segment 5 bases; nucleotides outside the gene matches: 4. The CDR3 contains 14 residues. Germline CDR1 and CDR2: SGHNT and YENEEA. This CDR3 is CASSLRDRDNEQFF. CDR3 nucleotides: TGTGCCAGCAGCCTCCGGGACAGGGACAATGAGCAGTTCTTC.

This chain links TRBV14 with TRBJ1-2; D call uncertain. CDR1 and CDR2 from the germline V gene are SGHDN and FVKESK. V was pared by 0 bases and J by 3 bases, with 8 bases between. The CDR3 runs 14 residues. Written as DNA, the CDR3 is TGTGCCAGCAGCCAAGACCGAAGCGACTATGGCTACACCTTC. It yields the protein CASSQDRSDYGYTF.

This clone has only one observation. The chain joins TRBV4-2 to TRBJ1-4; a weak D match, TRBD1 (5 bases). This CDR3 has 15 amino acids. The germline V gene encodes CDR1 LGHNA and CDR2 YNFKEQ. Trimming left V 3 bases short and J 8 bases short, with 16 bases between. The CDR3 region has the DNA TGTGCCAGCAGCCAGCCCGGAGGGGATTGGGAAAAACTGTTTTTT. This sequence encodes CASSQPGGDWEKLFF.

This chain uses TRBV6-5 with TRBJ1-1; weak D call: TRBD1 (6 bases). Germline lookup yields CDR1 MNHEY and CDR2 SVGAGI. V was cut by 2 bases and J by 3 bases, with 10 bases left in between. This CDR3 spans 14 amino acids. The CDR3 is CASSYRQADTEAFF. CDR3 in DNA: TGTGCCAGCAGTTACAGACAGGCAGACACTGAAGCTTTCTTT.

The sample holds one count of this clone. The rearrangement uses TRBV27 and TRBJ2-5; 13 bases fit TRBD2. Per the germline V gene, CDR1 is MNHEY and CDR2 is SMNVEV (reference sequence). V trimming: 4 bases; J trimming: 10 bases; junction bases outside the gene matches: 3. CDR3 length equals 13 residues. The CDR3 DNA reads TGTGCCAGCAGTTGGGGACTAGCGGGGTACCAGTACTTC. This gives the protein CASSWGLAGYQYF.

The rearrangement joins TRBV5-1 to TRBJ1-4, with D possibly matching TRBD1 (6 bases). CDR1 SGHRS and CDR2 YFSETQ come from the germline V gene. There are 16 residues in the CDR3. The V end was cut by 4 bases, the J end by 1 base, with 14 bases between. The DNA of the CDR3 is TGCGCCAGCAGCCAAAAACCGGGACAAACTAATGAAAAACTGTTTTTT. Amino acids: CASSQKPGQTNEKLFF.

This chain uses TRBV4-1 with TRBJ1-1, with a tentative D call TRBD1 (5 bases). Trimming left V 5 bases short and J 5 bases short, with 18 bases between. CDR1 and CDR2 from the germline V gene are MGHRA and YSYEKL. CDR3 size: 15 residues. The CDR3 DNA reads TGCGCCAGCAGCGTTAATTCCAGGGTTGAAACTGAAGCTTTCTTT. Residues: CASSVNSRVETEAFF.

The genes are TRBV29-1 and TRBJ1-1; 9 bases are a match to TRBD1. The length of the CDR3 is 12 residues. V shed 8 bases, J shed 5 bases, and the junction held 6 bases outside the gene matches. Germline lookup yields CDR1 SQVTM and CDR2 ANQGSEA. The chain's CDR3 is CSSGTGRTEAFF. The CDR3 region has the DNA TGCAGCTCGGGGACAGGGAGGACTGAAGCTTTCTTT.

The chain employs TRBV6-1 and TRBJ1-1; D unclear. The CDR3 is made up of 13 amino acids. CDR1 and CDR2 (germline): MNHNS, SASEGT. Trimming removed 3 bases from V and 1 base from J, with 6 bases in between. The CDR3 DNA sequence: TGTGCCAGCAGTGACGGGAGGAACACTGAAGCTTTCTTT. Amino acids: CASSDGRNTEAFF.

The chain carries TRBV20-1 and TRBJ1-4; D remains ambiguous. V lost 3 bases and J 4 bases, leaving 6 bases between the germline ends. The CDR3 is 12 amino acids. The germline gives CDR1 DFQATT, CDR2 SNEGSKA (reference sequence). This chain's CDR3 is CSASFSNEKLFF. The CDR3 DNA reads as TGCAGTGCTAGTTTCAGTAATGAAAAACTGTTTTTT.

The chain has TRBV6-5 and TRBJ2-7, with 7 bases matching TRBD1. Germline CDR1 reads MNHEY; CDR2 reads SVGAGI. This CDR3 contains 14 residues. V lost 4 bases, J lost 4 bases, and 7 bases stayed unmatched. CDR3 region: CASSFLSGQYEQYF. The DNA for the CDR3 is TGTGCCAGCAGTTTCCTCTCGGGACAGTACGAGCAGTACTTC.